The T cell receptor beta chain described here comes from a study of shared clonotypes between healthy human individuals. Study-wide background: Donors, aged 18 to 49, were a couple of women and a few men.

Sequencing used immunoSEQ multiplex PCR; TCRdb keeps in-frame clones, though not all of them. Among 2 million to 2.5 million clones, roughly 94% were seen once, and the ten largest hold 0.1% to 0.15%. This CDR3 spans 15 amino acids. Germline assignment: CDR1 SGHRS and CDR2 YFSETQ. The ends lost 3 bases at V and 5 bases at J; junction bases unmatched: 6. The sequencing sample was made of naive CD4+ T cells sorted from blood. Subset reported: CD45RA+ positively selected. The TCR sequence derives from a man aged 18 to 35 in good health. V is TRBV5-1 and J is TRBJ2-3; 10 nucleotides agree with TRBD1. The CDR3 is CASSWRQGAGDTQYF. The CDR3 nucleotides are TGCGCCAGCAGCTGGAGACAGGGGGCGGGAGATACGCAGTATTTT.